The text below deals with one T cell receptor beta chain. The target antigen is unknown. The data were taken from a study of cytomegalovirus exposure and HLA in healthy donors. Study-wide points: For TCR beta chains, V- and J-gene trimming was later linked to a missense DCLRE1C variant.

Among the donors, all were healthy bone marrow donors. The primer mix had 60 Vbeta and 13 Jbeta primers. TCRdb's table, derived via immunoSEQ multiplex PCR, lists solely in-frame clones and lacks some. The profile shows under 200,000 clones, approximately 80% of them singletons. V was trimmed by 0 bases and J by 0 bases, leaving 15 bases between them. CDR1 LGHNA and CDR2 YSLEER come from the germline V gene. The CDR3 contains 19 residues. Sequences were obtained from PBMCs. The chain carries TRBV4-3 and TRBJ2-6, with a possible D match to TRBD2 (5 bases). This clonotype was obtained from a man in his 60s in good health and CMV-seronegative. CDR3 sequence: CASSQDIVGLNSGANVLTF. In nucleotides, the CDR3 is TGCGCCAGCAGCCAAGATATTGTAGGACTCAACTCTGGGGCCAACGTCCTGACTTTC.